Listed below are T cell receptor beta chains from one sample, sequenced in a study of blood T cell repertoires in COVID-19. Sequencing was performed with immunoSEQ multiplex PCR; in TCRdb, only in-frame clones are kept and a portion is missing. The table has 97,000 or so clones, more than 75% seen once. Material: peripheral blood. These receptors were collected from a man in his fifties with active or convalescent COVID-19. The CDR3 runs from the conserved cysteine through the conserved F or W. D genes are given only for firm matches. Where a row states a size, it is once, few, many or the class of an expanded clone; other rows omit it.

d_gene	abundance	j_gene	v_gene	CDR3aa	CDR3nt
TRBD1	NA	TRBJ2-3	TRBV28	CASGDSSTDTQYF	TGTGCCAGCGGGGACAGTAGCACAGATACGCAGTATTTT
NA	NA	TRBJ2-7	TRBV2	CASSDSGYEQYF	TGTGCCAGCAGTGATTCGGGCTACGAGCAGTACTTC
NA	NA	TRBJ2-5	TRBV2	CASGGQGGETQYF	TGTGCCAGCGGGGGGCAGGGAGGGGAGACCCAGTACTTC
NA	few	TRBJ2-1	TRBV28	CASSHRTTGPFNEQFF	TGTGCCAGCAGTCACCGAACTACAGGCCCCTTCAATGAGCAGTTCTTC
NA	medium-sized	TRBJ1-5	TRBV20-1	CSASRTDSNQPQHF	TGCAGTGCTAGTCGGACAGATAGCAATCAGCCCCAGCATTTT
NA	NA	TRBJ1-2	TRBV6-2/TRBV6-3	CASSSTPRESYTF	TGTGCCAGCAGCTCAACCCCGAGGGAAAGCTACACCTTC
TRBD1	NA	TRBJ1-4	TRBV10-2	CASRLGQGLFELFF	TGCGCCAGCAGGTTGGGACAGGGGCTTTTCGAACTGTTTTTT
TRBD1	NA	TRBJ2-2	TRBV27	CASSLGTGPPGELFF	TGTGCCAGCAGTCTTGGGACAGGGCCCCCCGGGGAGCTGTTTTTT
TRBD2	NA	TRBJ2-1	TRBV5-5	CASSFNPGTRNEQFF	TGTGCCAGCAGCTTTAACCCCGGGACTAGGAATGAGCAGTTCTTC
NA	NA	TRBJ2-2	TRBV9	CASSVGGGGPGELFF	TGTGCCAGCAGCGTAGGTGGGGGGGGCCCCGGGGAGCTGTTTTTT
TRBD2	NA	TRBJ2-5	TRBV3-1/TRBV3-2	CASSQGLAGGQETQYF	TGTGCCAGCAGCCAAGGACTAGCGGGGGGCCAAGAGACCCAGTACTTC
NA	NA	TRBJ1-2	TRBV12-3/TRBV12-4	CASTVRANYGYTF	TGTGCCAGCACGGTCCGGGCTAACTATGGCTACACCTTC
NA	NA	TRBJ2-2	TRBV12-3/TRBV12-4	CASRPTGAGELFF	TGTGCCAGCAGGCCGACAGGCGCCGGGGAGCTGTTTTTT
NA	NA	TRBJ1-2	TRBV10-1	CASSDTGYGYTF	TGCGCCAGCAGTGACACAGGCTATGGCTACACCTTC
NA	NA	TRBJ1-3	TRBV19	CASSVGLTGNTIYF	TGTGCCAGTAGTGTCGGTTTAACTGGAAACACCATATATTTT
TRBD2	NA	TRBJ2-7	TRBV13	CASSSGLAGLGEQYF	TGTGCCAGCAGCTCCGGACTAGCGGGGCTCGGCGAGCAGTACTTC
NA	NA	TRBJ2-1	TRBV11-3	CASSLGAGAYNEQFF	TGTGCCAGCAGCTTAGGGGCCGGGGCCTACAATGAGCAGTTCTTC
TRBD1	NA	TRBJ1-4	TRBV11-2	CASSLTGGQDNEKLFF	TGTGCCAGCAGCTTGACAGGGGGACAGGATAATGAAAAACTGTTTTTT
TRBD1	NA	TRBJ1-2	TRBV28	CASRRGQGDYGYTF	TGTGCCAGCAGACGCGGACAGGGGGACTATGGCTACACCTTC
TRBD1	once	TRBJ1-5	TRBV19	CASSGQADQPQHF	TGTGCCAGTAGTGGACAGGCCGATCAGCCCCAGCATTTT
TRBD1	NA	TRBJ1-1	TRBV5-1	CASSLGGTVMNTEAFF	TGCGCCAGCAGCTTGGGGGGGACAGTCATGAACACTGAAGCTTTCTTT
NA	NA	TRBJ2-4	TRBV25-1	CASSERGTAKNIQYF	TGTGCCAGCAGTGAACGGGGTACAGCCAAAAACATTCAGTACTTC
TRBD1	NA	TRBJ1-2	TRBV29-1	CSVEAQGAGGYTF	TGCAGCGTTGAAGCACAGGGGGCGGGCGGCTACACCTTC
NA	NA	TRBJ2-2	TRBV10-3	CAIAGTPNTGELFF	TGTGCCATAGCCGGGACACCAAACACCGGGGAGCTGTTTTTT
NA	few	TRBJ1-2	TRBV30	CAWSAGGGNYGYTF	TGTGCCTGGAGCGCGGGGGGGGGAAACTATGGCTACACCTTC
NA	NA	TRBJ1-5	TRBV28	CASRGDTTYQPQHF	TGTGCCAGCAGAGGGGACACAACGTATCAGCCCCAGCATTTT
TRBD1	few	TRBJ1-3	TRBV2	CASKGQASGNTIYF	TGTGCCAGCAAGGGACAGGCGTCTGGAAACACCATATATTTT
TRBD1	once	TRBJ2-3	TRBV19	CASSTGQGTDTQYF	TGTGCCAGTAGTACCGGACAGGGGACAGATACGCAGTATTTT
NA	NA	TRBJ1-3	TRBV5-6	CASSADLHSGNTIYF	TGTGCCAGCAGCGCGGACTTACACTCTGGAAACACCATATATTTT
NA	NA	TRBJ2-7	TRBV29-1	CSVVQGYEQYF	TGCAGCGTTGTACAGGGCTACGAGCAGTACTTC
NA	NA	TRBJ2-3	TRBV2	CASRPTGSSTDTQYF	TGTGCCAGCAGACCCACAGGGTCAAGCACAGATACGCAGTATTTT
TRBD1	NA	TRBJ1-6	TRBV13	CASRQDRGYSPLHF	TGTGCCAGCAGACAGGACAGGGGTTATTCACCCCTCCACTTT
TRBD2	NA	TRBJ2-2	TRBV27	CASSSRGGNTGELFF	TGTGCCAGCAGTTCACGCGGGGGGAACACCGGGGAGCTGTTTTTT
TRBD2	NA	TRBJ2-5	TRBV3-1/TRBV3-2	CASSLDSSGGQETQYF	TGTGCCAGCAGTCTGGATAGTAGCGGGGGGCAAGAGACCCAGTACTTC
NA	NA	TRBJ2-2	TRBV12-3/TRBV12-4	CAWGHLNTGELFF	TGTGCCTGGGGGCACTTAAACACCGGGGAGCTGTTTTTT
TRBD2	NA	TRBJ2-7	TRBV10-3	CAIRTSGGPYEQYF	TGTGCCATCAGGACTAGCGGGGGTCCCTACGAGCAGTACTTC
NA	NA	TRBJ1-1	TRBV27	CASSFHGQNTEAFF	TGTGCCAGCAGTTTTCATGGACAGAACACTGAAGCTTTCTTT
NA	NA	TRBJ2-3	TRBV7-2	CASSLDSTGSADTQYF	TGTGCCAGCAGCTTAGATAGTACAGGGTCGGCAGATACGCAGTATTTT
NA	NA	TRBJ2-3	TRBV11-2	CASRTLRGGEDTQYF	TGTGCCAGCAGAACACTACGTGGAGGGGAAGATACGCAGTATTTT
NA	few	TRBJ2-2	TRBV28	CASSSIKGDTGELFF	TGTGCCAGCAGTTCCATCAAGGGGGACACCGGGGAGCTGTTTTTT
TRBD2	NA	TRBJ2-5	TRBV3-1/TRBV3-2	CASSPGVVGGGAGETQYF	TGTGCCAGCAGCCCCGGCGTGGTTGGCGGGGGGGCCGGGGAGACCCAGTACTTC
NA	NA	TRBJ1-2	TRBV5-1	CASSLVGRGQDGYTF	TGCGCCAGCAGCTTGGTTGGCAGGGGTCAAGATGGCTACACCTTC
TRBD1	NA	TRBJ1-1	TRBV19	CASIQTGVTEAFF	TGTGCCAGTATACAGACAGGGGTCACTGAAGCTTTCTTT
NA	NA	TRBJ2-1	TRBV3-1/TRBV3-2	CASSQGTGGVQFF	TGTGCCAGCAGCCAAGGAACAGGGGGGGTACAGTTCTTC
TRBD2	NA	TRBJ2-5	TRBV13	CASSLLAGGKETQYF	TGTGCCAGCAGCTTGCTAGCGGGGGGGAAAGAGACCCAGTACTTC
NA	NA	TRBJ1-4	TRBV5-1	CASSPGLGGREKLFF	TGCGCCAGCAGCCCCGGCTTGGGGGGGCGAGAAAAACTGTTTTTT
TRBD1	NA	TRBJ2-2	TRBV27	CASSLGTVNTGELFF	TGTGCCAGCAGTCTCGGGACAGTGAACACCGGGGAGCTGTTTTTT
NA	NA	TRBJ1-3	TRBV4-2	CASSQDHRSGNTIYF	TGTGCCAGCAGCCAAGATCACAGATCTGGAAACACCATATATTTT
NA	NA	TRBJ1-5	TRBV10-2	CASSENGGNGQPQHF	TGCGCCAGCAGTGAGAACGGGGGAAATGGACAGCCCCAGCATTTT